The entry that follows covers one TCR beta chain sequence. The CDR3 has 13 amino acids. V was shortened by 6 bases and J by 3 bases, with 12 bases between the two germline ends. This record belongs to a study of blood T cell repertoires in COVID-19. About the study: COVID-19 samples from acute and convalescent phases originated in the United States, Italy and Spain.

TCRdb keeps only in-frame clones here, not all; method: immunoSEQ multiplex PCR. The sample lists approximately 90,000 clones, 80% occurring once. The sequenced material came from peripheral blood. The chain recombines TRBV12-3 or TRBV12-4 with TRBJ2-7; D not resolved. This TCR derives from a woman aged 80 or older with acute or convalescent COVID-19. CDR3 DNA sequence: TGTGCCAGCAGCCCAGGCCCTAACTACGAGCAGTACTTC. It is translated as CASSPGPNYEQYF.